This TCR beta chain was captured in a study of OX40 agonist ivuxolimab in advanced cancers. On the study more broadly: Dose-escalation patients suffered from hepatocellular carcinoma, melanoma, renal cell or head and neck cancer. Enrollees could have had prior anti-PD-1, anti-PD-L1 or anti-CTLA-4 therapy, which approximately 40% had received. Study-wide results and caveats: The antigens recognized by the expanded peripheral T cells, that is their antigen specificity, were not determined. Compared with others, partial responders at 0.1-3.0 mg/kg displayed clonal expansion among the lowest.

As regards this clone: Its antigen remains unidentified.

The method was immunoSEQ multiplex PCR; TCRdb's version includes in-frame clones alone and lacks a portion of them. Here the sample spans some 57,000 clones, 75% to 90% being singletons. With 3 bases removed from V and 0 bases from J, the gap between germline ends came to 12 bases. CDR1 is LGHNA, CDR2 YSLEER, per germline. CDR3 length: 15 residues. J is TRBJ2-7 and V is TRBV4-3, with D possibly TRBD1 on 5 matching bases. The sequencing here drew on CD4+ or CD8+ T cells sorted from blood, taken in a trial of the OX40 agonist ivuxolimab. This TCR came from an adult with an advanced solid tumor such as melanoma, head and neck, liver or kidney cancer. In nucleotides, the CDR3 is TGCGCCAGCAGCCACCTAGGGGCCCTCTCCTACGAGCAGTACTTC. This translates into CASSHLGALSYEQYF.